Detailed here is one T cell receptor beta chain. TCRdb recomputed calls from the RT-PCR reads with MiXCR, one row per CDR3 protein. The sample carries around 580,000 distinct CDR3 sequences, 12% recorded once. The CDR3 consists of 16 residues. The germline gives CDR1 LGHNA, CDR2 YNFKEQ. V shed 2 bases and J shed 0 bases, with 11 bases lying between them. The data originate from a study of response to subunit inactivated influenza vaccine. J is TRBJ1-3 and V is TRBV4-2, with TRBD1 as a possible D gene (6 bases). Sample: PBMCs from blood, taken on the day of vaccination. The clonotype was recovered from a man in his fifties who received an inactivated influenza vaccine. CDR3 nucleotides: TGTGCCAGCAGCCAACAAGGGGGATACTCTGGAAACACCATATATTTT. Amino acid sequence: CASSQQGGYSGNTIYF.